The clone carrying this T cell receptor beta chain was observed a few times. The target antigen is unknown. The sample is drawn from a study of T-cell reconstitution after alpha-beta-depleted transplantation in children. Study observations and caveats: Reportedly, alpha-beta T cells present about two months post-transplant originated from several hundred expanded clones of graft origin. One year post-transplant, T-cell counts and diversity were largely derived from T cells produced anew. Certain patients had high TCRbeta diversity at day 60, and it came from recipient T cells and thymic progenitors that survived.

Library preparation (for TCRbeta) was performed with unique molecular identifiers. In TCRdb, the PCR reads were re-called with MiXCR into one record per CDR3 protein. The data show 600,000 to 800,000 distinct CDR3 sequences, roughly 13% seen once. The V gene lost 5 bases and the J gene lost 0 bases, with 17 bases spanning the gap. The CDR3 is 17 amino acids. The sample in question was PBMCs, obtained before TCRalphabeta/CD19-depleted stem cell transplant. The chain links TRBV12-3 or TRBV12-4 to TRBJ1-5; D is uncertain. This TCR derives from a girl aged 2 to 9 with congenital amegakaryocytic thrombocytopenia, due to receive a stem cell transplant. CDR3 sequence (DNA): TGTGCCAGCAGTCCCGGGTGGGTGGCCTATAGCAATCAGCCCCAGCATTTT. As protein: CASSPGWVAYSNQPQHF.